This T cell receptor beta chain comes out of a study of beta chain features in type 1 diabetes. Sequencing targeted expressed TCRB transcripts, as all isolated RNA had been reverse transcribed. Assay used: immunoSEQ multiplex PCR; TCRdb lists only in-frame clones, some missing. The repertoire has around 710,000 clones, around 12% of them found once; the top ten carry 0.095% to 0.15%. Germline loops: CDR1 LNHDA, CDR2 SQIVND (reference sequence). There are 17 residues in the CDR3. Trimming removed 5 bases at V and 7 bases at J, with 27 bases between. This clone has only a few counts. The antigen is undetermined. Donors contributed one heparinised blood draw apiece, averaging about 116 mL. Via the markers CD45RO/CCR7/CD25/CD127/CD95/CD27, stem cell-like memory, regulatory, central memory and naive CD4+ cells were sorted. In all sorted populations, purity surpassed 95%. Study results and limitations: PCR might preferentially amplify shorter templates, equally in patients and controls. TCRB CDR3 length was moderately but significantly reduced in all four CD4+ subsets of Type 1 diabetes patients.

The chain employs TRBV19 and TRBJ2-7, with D perhaps given as TRBD1 or TRBD2 (6 bases each). The TCR was taken from a man aged 30 to 39 with type 1 diabetes. Sequenced input: naive CD4+ T cells from blood. The CDR3 DNA sequence: TGTGCCAGTAGTGCTCGATCCGGGACAACCGCCGGGGGTGAGCAGTACTTC. This sequence encodes CASSARSGTTAGGEQYF.